The sequence of this T cell receptor (beta chain) was determined in a study of T-cell memory formation after mild COVID-19. This clonotype was found once. Its specificity is unknown. Via MiXCR, TCRdb re-called the 5' RACE reads, giving one row per CDR3 protein. The sample lists around 200,000 distinct CDR3 sequences; about 22% were seen once. General study results and limits: Contracting clones localized mainly to CM and EM when CD4+ and mainly to EMRA when CD8+.

Material for sequencing was PBMCs or a T cell subset sorted from them (not recorded which). The clonotype comes from an adult woman who had mild COVID-19 (a few samples of this study predate the infection). Cell type and time point are not known.

The CDR3 loop reads CASSERASGNNEQFF. The CDR3 coding sequence is TGCGCCAGCAGTGAGAGGGCTAGCGGGAACAATGAGCAGTTCTTC. The chain uses TRBV10-2 and TRBJ2-1; TRBD2 matches at 9 bases. Trimming at V came to 2 bases and at J to 5 bases, leaving 4 bases not matched to a gene. Germline values: CDR1 WSHSY, CDR2 SAAADI. The length of the CDR3 is 15 residues.